The 22 T cell receptor beta chains reported below all come from one sample, sequenced in a study of T cell repertoires in cytomegalovirus infection. TCRdb fed the reads into MiXCR, producing one record per CDR3 protein. The repertoire holds about 150,000 distinct CDR3 sequences, with around 20% as singletons. Sequencing used PBMCs. These receptor sequences come from a human donor in good health (CMV status not recorded). Some clones in this sample may be carry-over from other donors' samples.

The table lists this clonotype with many counts. The V gene is TRBV7-9, the J gene TRBJ2-1, with no clear D. Germline loops: CDR1 SEHNR, CDR2 FQNEAQ (reference sequence). The V gene lost 1 base and the J gene lost 6 bases, with 10 bases spanning the gap. The length of the CDR3 is 14 residues. The CDR3 DNA sequence: TGTGCCAGCAGCTTAGTTCGCGCAGGCAATGAGCAGTTCTTC. Translation gives CASSLVRAGNEQFF.

Notes on this clonotype: This sequence may be a read error, since a much larger clone differs from it by one base. J is TRBJ2-1 and V is TRBV7-8, with D possibly TRBD2 on 6 matching bases. V dropped 2 bases and J dropped 3 bases, with 8 bases sitting between them. CDR3 size: 14 residues. Germline V gene data show CDR1 as SGHVS and CDR2 as FQNEAQ. The CDR3 loop reads CASSLYGGYNEQFF. In nucleotides, the CDR3 is TGTGCCAGCAGCTTATACGGGGGCTACAATGAGCAGTTCTTC.

The chain is built from TRBV7-3 and TRBJ2-3; maybe TRBD1 (5 bases). Trimming shortened V by 2 bases and J by 5 bases, and 11 bases separated the two germline ends. Per germline, CDR1 SGHTA and CDR2 FQGTGA. The CDR3 spans 14 residues. The CDR3 nucleotides are TGTGCCAGCAGCTTATTCTCTCAGGGAGATACGCAGTATTTT. Encoded protein: CASSLFSQGDTQYF.

V and J are TRBV6-5 and TRBJ2-1; 9 bases line up with TRBD1. This CDR3 has 14 residues. The germline V gene encodes CDR1 MNHEY and CDR2 SVGAGI. V shed 5 bases and J 8 bases; nucleotides not matched to a gene: 7. The CDR3 region has the DNA TGTGCCAGCAGTAAAGACAGGGGGACGGATGAGCAGTTCTTC. Translated, it gives CASSKDRGTDEQFF.

The chain employs TRBV19 and TRBJ1-1, with D unresolved. Germline V lookup: CDR1 LNHDA, CDR2 SQIVND (reference sequence). This CDR3 spans 13 amino acids. Trimming removed 5 bases at V and 2 bases at J, with 9 bases between. The CDR3 DNA sequence: TGTGCCAGTAGTCCTCCACCCAACACTGAAGCTTTCTTT. Translating it yields CASSPPPNTEAFF.

This chain joins TRBV7-9 and TRBJ1-5, with D possibly TRBD1 on 6 matching bases. The CDR3 totals 15 residues. Germline assignment: CDR1 SEHNR and CDR2 FQNEAQ (reference sequence). Trimming cost V 4 bases and J 2 bases, with 12 bases left between them. The CDR3 sequence is CASSSQGSGNQPQHF. The CDR3 nucleotides are TGTGCCAGCAGCTCTCAGGGGAGCGGCAATCAGCCCCAGCATTTT.

This clonotype showed up many times. The rearrangement links TRBV12-3 or TRBV12-4 to TRBJ2-1, with D hard to call. Trimming shortened V by 6 bases and J by 8 bases, and 8 bases separated the two germline ends. The CDR3 length is 11 residues. CDR3 sequence (DNA): TGTGCCAGCAGGGAAGTCGATGAGCAGTTCTTC. This codes for CASREVDEQFF.

Concerning this clonotype itself: The junction shows a germline mismatch at one end, possibly a read error. The genes are TRBV5-1 and TRBJ2-2; 7 bases line up with TRBD1. CDR1 and CDR2 from the germline V gene are SGHRS and YFSETQ. The CDR3 contains 17 residues. The CDR3 is CASSLVGNRGNTVELFF. The DNA of the CDR3 is TGCGCCAGCAGCTTGGTAGGAAACAGGGGTAACACCGTGGAGCTGTTTTTT.

The V and J genes are TRBV10-3 and TRBJ2-5, with TRBD2 identical over 7 bases. This CDR3 spans 13 amino acids. V dropped 2 bases and J dropped 4; count of bases not matched to a gene: 1. From germline, CDR1 is ENHRY and CDR2 SYGVKD. The CDR3 protein is CAISETGGETQYF. The DNA for the CDR3 is TGTGCCATCAGTGAGACGGGAGGAGAGACCCAGTACTTC.

The chain combines TRBV29-1 with TRBJ2-1, with TRBD2 identical over 11 bases. This CDR3 region has 14 residues. The germline V gene encodes CDR1 SQVTM and CDR2 ANQGSEA. V trimming: 4 bases; J trimming: 5 bases; junction bases outside the gene matches: 4. CDR3 sequence (DNA): TGCAGCGTTGCGGGACTAGCGGCCGACAATGAGCAGTTCTTC. It specifies CSVAGLAADNEQFF.

This clonotype showed up just a few times. This chain uses TRBV6-5 with TRBJ1-6; 9 nucleotides agree with TRBD1. CDR3 length: 15 residues. Trimming removed 10 bases from V and 10 bases from J; junction bases left unmatched: 14. Germline V CDR1 and CDR2: MNHEY, SVGAGI. This CDR3 reads CATRRGTGFESPLHF. The CDR3 DNA is TGTGCCACCCGGCGAGGGACAGGGTTTGAATCACCCCTCCACTTT.

This clonotype occurred many times. The genes are TRBV5-6 and TRBJ2-6; tentatively, D is TRBD2 (6 bases). In germline, CDR1 is SGHDT, CDR2 YYEEEE. The CDR3 runs 16 residues. V dropped 4 bases and J dropped 0 bases, with 11 bases sitting between them. CDR3 in amino acids: CASSVRGTSGANVLTF. The CDR3 nucleotides read TGTGCCAGCAGCGTTCGGGGGACCTCTGGGGCCAACGTCCTGACTTTC.

As to this clonotype: Given a much more abundant clone one base away, this may be a read error. The V and J genes are TRBV12-3 or TRBV12-4 and TRBJ2-7; D is perhaps TRBD2 (5 bases). The length of the CDR3 is 14 residues. Trimming stripped 5 bases from V and 4 bases from J, with 15 bases between. This CDR3 reads CASSLSGHAYEQYF. CDR3 sequence (DNA): TGTGCCAGCAGTCTCAGCGGCCACGCTTACGAGCAGTACTTC.

This clonotype came up many times. The chain recombines TRBV28 with TRBJ1-3; TRBD1 might be the D (5 bases). Germline V gene data show CDR1 as MDHEN and CDR2 as SYDVKM. Trimming stripped 3 bases from V and 4 bases from J, with 10 bases between. The CDR3 is made up of 14 amino acids. The CDR3: CASSFRGAGNTIYF. The CDR3 nucleotides read TGTGCCAGCAGTTTTAGGGGAGCCGGAAACACCATATATTTT.

The chain has TRBV19 and TRBJ2-7; a possible D gene is TRBD1 (6 bases). The CDR3 sequence is 13 residues long. Trimming left V 2 bases short and J 7 bases short, with 12 bases between. Germline V CDR1 and CDR2: LNHDA, SQIVND (reference sequence). CDR3 protein: CASSIFLQGEQYF. Here the CDR3 DNA reads TGTGCCAGTAGTATATTTTTACAGGGAGAGCAGTACTTC.

The rearrangement links TRBV29-1 to TRBJ2-7; D gene uncertain. CDR1 and CDR2 (germline): SQVTM, ANQGSEA. This CDR3 is 14 amino acids long. V shed 6 bases and J shed 1 base, with 16 bases lying between them. CDR3 region: CSVRPEIGSYEQYF. The CDR3 region has the DNA TGCAGCGTGAGACCGGAGATAGGGTCCTACGAGCAGTACTTC.

Only a few counts were recorded for this clonotype. The J gene is TRBJ1-2, the V gene TRBV7-9, with 10 bases fitting TRBD1. This CDR3 is built from 14 residues. The germline CDR1 and CDR2 sequences are SEHNR and FQNEAQ (reference sequence). V lost 5 bases to trimming and J lost 6 bases; unmatched junction nucleotides: 6. The CDR3: CASSALTGGDGYTF. CDR3 DNA: TGTGCCAGCAGCGCGCTGACAGGGGGCGATGGCTACACCTTC.

V usage is TRBV6-1 and J usage is TRBJ1-1; TRBD1 matches 7 bases. This CDR3 is built from 15 residues. Germline V gene sequence: CDR1 MNHNS, CDR2 SASEGT. J lost 7 bases, V lost 6 bases, and 14 bases had no gene match. The CDR3 here is CASRYQTGIGDEAFF. CDR3 DNA: TGTGCCAGCAGGTACCAGACAGGGATCGGAGATGAAGCTTTCTTT.

V usage is TRBV20-1 and J usage is TRBJ2-7; the D is unclear. CDR1 is DFQATT, CDR2 SNEGSKA, per germline (reference sequence). This CDR3 spans 13 amino acids. Trimming took 4 bases from V and 1 from J, leaving 11 bases between them. CDR3 in amino acids: CSAMGGVSYEQYF. The CDR3 DNA is TGCAGTGCTATGGGTGGAGTTTCCTACGAGCAGTACTTC.

This clonotype was found many times. The genes are TRBV7-9 and TRBJ2-3; 10 bases map to TRBD1. CDR1 and CDR2 from the germline V gene are SEHNR and FQNEAQ (reference sequence). V lost 5 bases to trimming and J lost 6 bases; unmatched junction nucleotides: 5. CDR3 length equals 14 residues. CDR3 sequence (DNA): TGTGCCAGCAGCCTGACAGGGGGCTACGATACGCAGTATTTT. Encoded protein: CASSLTGGYDTQYF.

The chain employs TRBV20-1 and TRBJ2-7, with D perhaps assigned TRBD1 or TRBD2 (7 bases each). V lost 0 bases and J 3 bases, leaving 15 bases between the germline ends. The germline V gene has CDR1 DFQATT and CDR2 SNEGSKA (reference sequence). The CDR3 sequence is 15 residues long. The CDR3 spells CSARDRGRGNYEQYF. The CDR3 region has the DNA TGCAGTGCTAGAGATAGGGGGCGGGGGAACTACGAGCAGTACTTC.

Notes on this clonotype: It may be a read error: a sequence one base away is much more abundant. The CDR3 region has the DNA TGTGCTAGCAGCTTAGACTGCTCCTACAATGAGCAGTTCTTC. As protein: CASSLDCSYNEQFF. The chain links TRBV7-7 to TRBJ2-1, with D uncertain. The germline gives CDR1 SSHAT, CDR2 FNYEAQ (reference sequence). The CDR3 spans 14 residues. Complete variable domain (other parts from reference TRBV7-7 and TRBJ2-1): GAGVSQSPRYKVTKRGQDVTLRCDPISSHATLYWYQQALGQGPEFLTYFNYEAQPDKSGLPSDRFSAERPEGSISTLTIQRTEQRDSAMYRCASSLDCSYNEQFFGPGTRLTVL.